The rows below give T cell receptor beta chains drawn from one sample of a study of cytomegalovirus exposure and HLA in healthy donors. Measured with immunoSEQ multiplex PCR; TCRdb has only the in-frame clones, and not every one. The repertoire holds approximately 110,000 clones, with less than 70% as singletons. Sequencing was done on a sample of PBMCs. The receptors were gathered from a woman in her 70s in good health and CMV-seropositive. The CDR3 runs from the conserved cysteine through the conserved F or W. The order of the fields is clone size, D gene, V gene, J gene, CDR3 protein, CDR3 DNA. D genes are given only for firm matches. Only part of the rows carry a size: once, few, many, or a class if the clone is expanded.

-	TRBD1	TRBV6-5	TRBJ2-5	CASSGETGGAKTQYF	TGTGCCAGCAGTGGGGAAACAGGGGGCGCGAAGACCCAGTACTTC
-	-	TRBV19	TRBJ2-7	CASRPGGTGSSYEQYF	TGTGCCAGTAGGCCGGGAGGGACAGGGTCATCCTACGAGCAGTACTTC
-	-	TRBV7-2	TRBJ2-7	CASSLGLYSYEQYF	TGTGCCAGCAGCTTGGGACTCTACTCCTACGAGCAGTACTTC
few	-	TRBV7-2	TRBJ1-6	CASSLEGFNSPLHF	TGTGCCAGCAGCTTAGAGGGGTTTAATTCACCCCTCCACTTT
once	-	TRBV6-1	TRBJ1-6	CASSEAESYNSPLHF	TGTGCCAGCAGTGAAGCAGAGTCCTATAATTCACCCCTCCACTTT
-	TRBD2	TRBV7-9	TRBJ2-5	CASILWVAGGRETQYF	TGTGCCAGCATCCTATGGGTAGCGGGGGGTCGAGAGACCCAGTACTTC
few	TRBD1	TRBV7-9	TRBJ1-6	CASSRAGTDNSPLHF	TGTGCCAGCAGTCGTGCCGGGACAGACAATTCACCCCTCCACTTT
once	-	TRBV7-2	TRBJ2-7	CASSRTYEQYF	TGTGCCAGCAGCCGAACTTACGAGCAGTACTTC
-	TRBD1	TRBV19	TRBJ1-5	CASNRDRDQPQHF	TGTGCCAGTAACCGGGACAGGGATCAGCCCCAGCATTTT
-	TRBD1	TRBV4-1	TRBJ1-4	CASSQGQGPGFNEKLFF	TGCGCCAGCAGCCAGGGACAGGGGCCGGGTTTTAATGAAAAACTGTTTTTT
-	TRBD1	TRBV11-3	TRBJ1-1	CASSLTGVGTEAFF	TGTGCCAGCAGCTTGACAGGGGTGGGCACTGAAGCTTTCTTT
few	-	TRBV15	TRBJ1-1	CATSFRQENTEAFF	TGTGCCACCAGCTTTCGACAGGAGAACACTGAAGCTTTCTTT
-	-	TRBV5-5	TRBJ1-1	CASSRTSMNTEAFF	TGTGCCAGCAGCCGAACTAGCATGAACACTGAAGCTTTCTTT
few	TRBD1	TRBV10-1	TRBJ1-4	CASPDRGRPLFANEKLFF	TGCGCCAGCCCTGACAGGGGGCGCCCCTTGTTTGCTAATGAAAAACTGTTTTTT
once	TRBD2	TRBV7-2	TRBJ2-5	CASSPGLAGGGETQYF	TGTGCCAGCAGCCCGGGACTAGCGGGGGGGGGAGAGACCCAGTACTTC
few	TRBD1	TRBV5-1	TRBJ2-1	CASSARTGSSYNEQFF	TGCGCCAGCAGCGCCCGGACAGGGAGCTCCTACAATGAGCAGTTCTTC
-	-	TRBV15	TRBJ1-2	CATSREGDGGYGYTF	TGTGCCACCAGCAGAGAGGGTGATGGAGGCTATGGCTACACCTTC
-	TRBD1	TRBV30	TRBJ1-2	CAWSLFGQVRGYTF	TGTGCCTGGAGTTTGTTTGGACAGGTGCGGGGCTACACCTTC
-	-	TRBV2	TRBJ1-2	CASSGVSGGSNYGYTF	TGTGCCAGCAGTGGGGTATCGGGAGGTTCAAACTATGGCTACACCTTC
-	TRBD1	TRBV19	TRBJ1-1	CASLPGQAGGTEAFF	TGTGCCAGTTTGCCGGGACAGGCAGGGGGTACAGAAGCTTTCTTT
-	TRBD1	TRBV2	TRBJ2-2	CASSLTGQGITGELFF	TGTGCCAGCAGCCTTACGGGACAGGGGATCACCGGGGAGCTGTTTTTT
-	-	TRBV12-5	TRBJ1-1	CASGPQGMNTEAFF	TGTGCTAGTGGGCCGCAGGGGATGAACACTGAAGCTTTCTTT
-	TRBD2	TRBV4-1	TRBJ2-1	CASSQVGLTGGGVYEQFF	TGCGCCAGCAGCCAAGTGGGCCTTACGGGCGGGGGGGTATATGAGCAGTTCTTC
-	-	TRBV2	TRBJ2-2	CASSGQGNTGELFF	TGTGCCAGCAGTGGCCAGGGGAACACCGGGGAGCTGTTTTTT